This is a list of T cell receptor beta chains from one sample in a study of memory CD4+ T cells and cytomegalovirus serostatus. The assay was immunoSEQ multiplex PCR, and TCRdb's table has in-frame clones only and misses some. The table lists tens of thousands of clones, around four fifths of them singletons. The sequenced sample was memory CD4+ T cells from blood. The receptors come from an adult in good health and CMV-seropositive. Each CDR3 is given with its conserved first and last residue. The D gene is left open where the match is weak. Clone size is stated in some rows and not others, as once, few, many or a class when expanded.

clone_size j_call d_call v_call cdr3_aa cdr3_nt
. TRBJ2-3 TRBD1 TRBV4-1 CASSQVALQGEADTQYF TGCGCCAGCAGCCAAGTAGCTCTACAGGGGGAGGCAGATACGCAGTATTTT
. TRBJ1-1 . TRBV5-1 CASSLSGGATEAFF TGCGCCAGCAGCTTGAGTGGCGGGGCCACTGAAGCTTTCTTT
. TRBJ1-2 . TRBV15 CATSRPSQRVVNYGYTF TGTGCCACCAGCAGACCCTCCCAAAGGGTTGTTAACTATGGCTACACCTTC
. TRBJ2-3 . TRBV5-1 CASSLSPGTDTQYF TGCGCCAGCAGCCTGAGCCCAGGCACAGATACGCAGTATTTT
. TRBJ2-2 TRBD2 TRBV4-1 CASSHSGLNTGELFF TGCGCCAGCAGCCATTCGGGACTAAACACCGGGGAGCTGTTTTTT
. TRBJ2-7 . TRBV6-5 CASSKHTGGTYEQYF TGTGCCAGCAGTAAGCACACAGGCGGAACCTACGAGCAGTACTTC
. TRBJ2-1 TRBD2 TRBV10-2 CASSTRTRYEQFF TGCGCCAGCAGTACCAGGACTAGGTATGAGCAGTTCTTC
. TRBJ1-1 . TRBV11-1 CASSVGVTEAFF TGTGCCAGCAGCGTGGGGGTGACTGAAGCTTTCTTT
few TRBJ2-7 TRBD2 TRBV11-2 CASSPLAGEGEQYF TGTGCCAGCAGCCCCTTAGCGGGGGAAGGCGAGCAGTACTTC
. TRBJ2-2 . TRBV27 CASSFPHSGELFF TGTGCCAGCAGTTTCCCTCACAGCGGGGAGCTGTTTTTT
. TRBJ2-5 TRBD2 TRBV5-6 CASSLRLSSGRTQYF TGTGCCAGCAGCTTGCGTCTTTCTAGCGGGAGAACCCAGTACTTC
. TRBJ2-7 TRBD1 TRBV15 CATSQQGVYEQYF TGTGCCACCAGCCAACAGGGGGTCTACGAGCAGTACTTC
. TRBJ2-5 TRBD2 TRBV10-3 CAISPRRGGEETQYF TGTGCCATCAGCCCCCGGCGGGGGGGCGAAGAGACCCAGTACTTC
. TRBJ1-4 . TRBV5-1 CASSPGGLGATNEKLFF TGCGCCAGCAGCCCCGGGGGTTTAGGGGCAACTAATGAAAAACTGTTTTTT
once TRBJ2-3 TRBD1 TRBV15 CATSRGDRGPTDTQYF TGTGCCACCAGCAGAGGGGACAGGGGACCCACAGATACGCAGTATTTT
. TRBJ1-4 . TRBV10-3 CATQDTTNEKLFF TGTGCCACGCAGGATACAACTAATGAAAAACTGTTTTTT
. TRBJ1-1 TRBD1 TRBV5-1 CASSLVAGGEAFF TGCGCCAGCAGCTTGGTGGCAGGGGGTGAAGCTTTCTTT
. TRBJ2-7 TRBD2 TRBV5-1 CASSSGLADYEQYF TGCGCCAGCAGCTCGGGACTAGCGGACTACGAGCAGTACTTC
few TRBJ2-3 TRBD1 TRBV10-2 CASRRGQERTDTQYF TGCGCCAGCAGACGCGGACAGGAGCGCACAGATACGCAGTATTTT
. TRBJ1-2 . TRBV28 CASSLADMVDGGYTF TGTGCCAGCAGTTTAGCCGACATGGTGGACGGTGGCTACACCTTC
. TRBJ2-5 TRBD1 TRBV7-7 CASSQRTGRETQYF TGTGCTAGCAGCCAGAGGACAGGGCGCGAGACCCAGTACTTC
. TRBJ1-1 . TRBV5-6 CASSLWGANTEAFF TGTGCCAGCAGCTTGTGGGGTGCGAACACTGAAGCTTTCTTT
once TRBJ1-6 . TRBV19 CASSTPRDRRSPLHF TGTGCCAGTAGTACCCCCCGCGACAGAAGATCACCCCTCCACTTT
. TRBJ1-4 . TRBV7-8 CASSSAGITNEKLFF TGTGCCAGCAGCTCCGCTGGAATAACTAATGAAAAACTGTTTTTT